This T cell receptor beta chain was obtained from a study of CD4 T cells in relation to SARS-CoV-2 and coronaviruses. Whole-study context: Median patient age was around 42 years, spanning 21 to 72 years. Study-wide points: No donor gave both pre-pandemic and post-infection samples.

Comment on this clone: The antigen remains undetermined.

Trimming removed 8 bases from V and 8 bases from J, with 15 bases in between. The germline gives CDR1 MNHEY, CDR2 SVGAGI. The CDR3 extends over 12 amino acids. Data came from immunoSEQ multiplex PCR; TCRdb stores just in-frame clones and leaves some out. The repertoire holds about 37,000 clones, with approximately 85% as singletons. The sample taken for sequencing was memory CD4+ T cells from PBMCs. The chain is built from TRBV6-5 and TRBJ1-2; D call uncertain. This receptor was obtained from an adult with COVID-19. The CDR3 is CASASRGSGYTF. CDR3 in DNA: TGTGCCAGCGCCTCTCGGGGAAGCGGCTACACCTTC.